A selection of T cell receptor beta chains follows, all from one sample in a study of cytomegalovirus exposure and HLA in healthy donors. Profiling relied on immunoSEQ multiplex PCR, and the TCRdb table lists in-frame clones only, not all of them. The table lists around 72,000 clones, approximately 70% of them singletons. Sequencing input: PBMCs. The receptors were sampled from a man aged 35-49 years in good health and CMV-seropositive. CDR3s include the opening cysteine and the closing phenylalanine or tryptophan. The D gene is left open where the match is weak. Size is stated for part of the rows, as once, few or many counts, or as a class when the clone is expanded.

size | D | J | V | DNA | CDR3
NA | TRBD1 | TRBJ1-5 | TRBV28 | TGTGCCAGCGGGAAAGACAGGGGGCTTGTAGGGCCCCAGCATTTT | CASGKDRGLVGPQHF
NA | NA | TRBJ2-3 | TRBV9 | TGTGCCAGCAGCGTAGGCCTAACTAGCACAGATACGCAGTATTTT | CASSVGLTSTDTQYF
NA | NA | TRBJ1-5 | TRBV2 | TGTGCCAGCAGAAACAGGGCTGTCCAGCCCCAGCATTTT | CASRNRAVQPQHF
NA | NA | TRBJ2-7 | TRBV27 | TGTGCCAGCAGTCCCGGGAATTGGAAAGACGAGCAGTACTTC | CASSPGNWKDEQYF
NA | TRBD1 | TRBJ1-1 | TRBV19 | TGTGCCAGTAGTCCTACAGGGGACGAAGCTTTCTTT | CASSPTGDEAFF
few | TRBD2 | TRBJ2-7 | TRBV5-6 | TGTGCCAGCAGCTTGCCCCGGGGGGGCCTCGAGCAGTACTTC | CASSLPRGGLEQYF
NA | NA | TRBJ1-1 | TRBV30 | TGTGCCTGGAGTGTACTTCAGGGCACTGAAGCTTTCTTT | CAWSVLQGTEAFF
NA | TRBD2 | TRBJ2-1 | TRBV6-5 | TGTGCCAGCACCCCCCCCGGGGGGGCAGGGGATGAGCAGTTCTTC | CASTPPGGAGDEQFF
few | TRBD1 | TRBJ1-6 | TRBV5-1 | TGCGCCAGCAGCTTGGAAGGCAGGGGGAATTCACCCCTCCACTTT | CASSLEGRGNSPLHF
NA | NA | TRBJ2-5 | TRBV5-1 | TGCGCCAGCAGCTTGGGGGGCGGGGCGATTCAAGAGACCCAGTACTTC | CASSLGGGAIQETQYF